A selection of T cell receptor beta chains follows, all from one sample in a study of CD8 T cells in Susac syndrome. In TCRdb, the immunoSEQ multiplex PCR reads were re-called with MiXCR into one record per CDR3 protein. The sample shows about 80,000 distinct CDR3 sequences, roughly 94% of them seen only once. Sequencing input: CD8+ T cells from PBMCs. The receptors stem from a human donor in good health. CDR3s include the opening cysteine and the closing phenylalanine or tryptophan. D genes are given only for firm matches. Some rows mark clone size as missing; the rest say once, few, many or name a class of expanded clone.

-	16	TRBV15	-	TRBJ1-5	CATSSGEGRRTQPQHF	TGTGCCACCAGCAGCGGAGAGGGACGGCGGACTCAGCCCCAGCATTTT
TRBD2	15	TRBV12-3/TRBV12-4	-	TRBJ2-1	CASSLPGLVFYEQFF	TGTGCCAGCAGTCTTCCGGGACTAGTTTTCTATGAGCAGTTCTTC
-	14	TRBV27	once	TRBJ2-2	CASSYTVNTGELFF	TGTGCCAGCAGTTATACAGTGAACACCGGGGAGCTGTTTTTT
-	13	TRBV11-2	-	TRBJ1-6	CASSLTVDSPLHF	TGTGCCAGCAGCTTAACCGTGGATTCACCCCTCCACTTT
-	14	TRBV7-9	-	TRBJ2-5	CASSYQGGKETQYF	TGTGCCAGCAGCTATCAAGGGGGAAAAGAGACCCAGTACTTC
TRBD1	16	TRBV5-1	-	TRBJ1-2	CASSLGTGEYGYGYTF	TGCGCCAGCAGCTTGGGGACAGGGGAGTACGGCTATGGCTACACCTTC
-	12	TRBV12-3/TRBV12-4	-	TRBJ2-1	CASSPGTPEQFF	TGTGCCAGCAGTCCCGGTACTCCTGAGCAGTTCTTC
TRBD1	15	TRBV9	-	TRBJ2-7	CASSLRDRGLDEQYF	TGTGCCAGCAGCCTCCGGGACAGGGGGCTAGACGAGCAGTACTTC
TRBD2	17	TRBV4-1	-	TRBJ2-1	CASSQDPSGSTLDEQFF	TGCGCCAGCAGCCAAGATCCGAGCGGGAGCACTCTTGATGAGCAGTTCTTC
TRBD2	17	TRBV9	once	TRBJ2-3	CASSPSGVAGVTDTQYF	TGTGCCAGCAGCCCATCGGGGGTAGCGGGAGTCACAGATACGCAGTATTTT
-	12	TRBV19	-	TRBJ2-1	CASSAHHNEQFF	TGTGCCAGTAGTGCCCACCACAATGAGCAGTTCTTC
-	14	TRBV3-1	-	TRBJ2-5	CASSQENRQETQYF	TGTGCCAGCAGCCAAGAGAATCGACAAGAGACCCAGTACTTC
-	13	TRBV30	-	TRBJ1-1	CAWSTDTADEAFF	TGTGCCTGGAGTACCGACACAGCGGATGAAGCTTTCTTT
-	12	TRBV7-2	-	TRBJ1-1	CASSLAITEAFF	TGTGCCAGCAGCTTAGCGATAACTGAAGCTTTCTTT
TRBD2	20	TRBV6-5	-	TRBJ2-1	CASSYPRLAGGPIAFNEQFF	TGTGCCAGCAGTTACCCAAGACTAGCGGGGGGCCCTATCGCCTTCAATGAGCAGTTCTTC
-	13	TRBV11-2	once	TRBJ2-7	CASRSGSSYEQYF	TGTGCCAGCAGATCGGGAAGTTCCTACGAGCAGTACTTC
TRBD1	17	TRBV7-9	-	TRBJ1-4	CASSHGRQGATNEKLFF	TGTGCCAGCAGCCACGGCCGACAGGGTGCAACTAATGAAAAACTGTTTTTT
-	14	TRBV24-1	-	TRBJ2-5	CATSDLSDQETQYF	TGTGCCACCAGTGATTTATCAGACCAAGAGACCCAGTACTTC
-	13	TRBV19	-	TRBJ2-1	CASSPLAGDEQFF	TGTGCCAGTAGCCCTCTCGCTGGGGATGAGCAGTTCTTC
-	16	TRBV4-1	-	TRBJ1-2	CASSHPSPDSGYGYTF	TGCGCCAGCAGCCATCCCTCGCCGGACAGTGGCTATGGCTACACCTTC
TRBD1	14	TRBV27	-	TRBJ1-4	CASSLDRVGEKLFF	TGTGCCAGCAGTTTGGACAGGGTTGGCGAAAAACTGTTTTTT
-	14	TRBV12-3/TRBV12-4	-	TRBJ1-3	CASSYPLSGNTIYF	TGTGCCAGCAGCTACCCACTTTCTGGAAACACCATATATTTT
-	14	TRBV27	-	TRBJ1-2	CASSLFGGDYGYTF	TGTGCCAGCAGTTTATTTGGGGGAGACTATGGCTACACCTTC
-	12	TRBV9	once	TRBJ2-1	CASSGRGREKFF	TGTGCCAGCAGCGGACGGGGGCGGGAGAAGTTCTTC
TRBD2	14	TRBV6-4	-	TRBJ2-2	CASSERETTGELFF	TGTGCCAGCAGTGAGCGGGAGACGACCGGGGAGCTGTTTTTT
TRBD2	18	TRBV4-3	few	TRBJ2-7	CASSRDLPSGGDGYEQYF	TGCGCCAGCAGCCGAGACCTGCCTAGCGGGGGGGATGGTTACGAGCAGTACTTC
TRBD1	14	TRBV9	-	TRBJ1-2	CASSAVDRGDGYTF	TGTGCCAGCAGCGCCGTTGACAGGGGGGATGGCTACACCTTC
TRBD2	15	TRBV9	-	TRBJ2-2	CASNPSGRGTGELFF	TGTGCCAGCAACCCTAGCGGGAGGGGGACCGGGGAGCTGTTTTTT
-	15	TRBV28	-	TRBJ1-2	CASSLSSWGESGYTF	TGTGCCAGCAGTTTATCGTCATGGGGGGAATCTGGCTACACCTTC
-	11	TRBV3-1	-	TRBJ1-1	CASSQGGEAFF	TGTGCCAGCAGCCAGGGTGGCGAAGCTTTCTTT
-	16	TRBV20-1	-	TRBJ1-5	CSASKSQLRGNQPQHF	TGCAGTGCTAGTAAGTCCCAGCTCCGGGGCAATCAGCCCCAGCATTTT
-	14	TRBV7-2	-	TRBJ2-1	CASSLSGANNEQFF	TGTGCCAGCAGCCTGTCCGGGGCCAACAATGAGCAGTTCTTC
TRBD2	13	TRBV6-6	-	TRBJ2-1	CASSYGGVNEQFF	TGTGCCAGCAGTTATGGGGGGGTGAATGAGCAGTTCTTC
-	16	TRBV24-1	-	TRBJ2-3	CATSDEGEAEADTQYF	TGTGCCACCAGTGATGAAGGAGAGGCGGAGGCAGATACGCAGTATTTT
TRBD1	18	TRBV15	-	TRBJ1-4	CATSSLGQATATNEKLFF	TGTGCCACCAGCAGTCTCGGACAGGCGACTGCAACTAATGAAAAACTGTTTTTT
TRBD1	13	TRBV27	-	TRBJ1-2	CASSPAGTVGYTF	TGTGCCAGCAGTCCAGCGGGGACAGTAGGCTACACCTTC